The following is a T cell receptor beta chain sequence with its context. The antigen remains undetermined. The sample originates from a study of OX40 agonist ivuxolimab in advanced cancers. In the study overall: Previous treatment with anti-PD-1, anti-PD-L1 or anti-CTLA-4 therapy was allowed; 40% had received some. Points from the study as a whole: Partial responders at 0.1-3.0 mg/kg showed near-lowest clonal expansion.

The CDR3 has 15 residues. The V and J ends lost 7 bases and 5 bases respectively, with 17 bases between them. Germline CDR1 LNHDA, CDR2 SQIVND (reference sequence). Only in-frame clones appear in the TCRdb table, and some are missing; sequencing was by immunoSEQ multiplex PCR. The table has more than 70,000 clones, roughly 81% seen once. This TCR derives from an adult with an advanced solid tumor such as melanoma, head and neck, liver or kidney cancer. The V gene is TRBV19, the J gene TRBJ2-2; D possibly uses TRBD1 or TRBD2 (6 bases each). The input for sequencing was CD4+ or CD8+ T cells sorted from blood, taken in a trial of the OX40 agonist ivuxolimab. DNA for the CDR3: TGTGCCAGTACTACCTGGGGGGCGAGTACCGGGGAGCTGTTTTTT. Translation: CASTTWGASTGELFF. The whole variable domain, remainder taken from reference TRBV19 and TRBJ2-2, is DGGITQSPKYLFRKEGQNVTLSCEQNLNHDAMYWYRQDPGQGLRLIYYSQIVNDFQKGDIAEGYSVSREKKESFPLTVTSAQKNPTAFYLCASTTWGASTGELFFGEGSRLTVL.